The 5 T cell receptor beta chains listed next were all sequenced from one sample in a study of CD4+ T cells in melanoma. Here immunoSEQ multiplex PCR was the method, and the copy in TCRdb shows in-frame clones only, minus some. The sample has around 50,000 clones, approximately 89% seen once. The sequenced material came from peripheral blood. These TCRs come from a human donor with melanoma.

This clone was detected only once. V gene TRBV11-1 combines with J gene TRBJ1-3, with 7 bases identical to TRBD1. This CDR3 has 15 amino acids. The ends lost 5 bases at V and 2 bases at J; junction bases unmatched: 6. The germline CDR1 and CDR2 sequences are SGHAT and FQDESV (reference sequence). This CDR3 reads CASSRDREAGNTIYF. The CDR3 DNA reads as TGTGCCAGCAGCCGCGACAGGGAGGCTGGAAACACCATATATTTT.

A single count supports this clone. The DNA for the CDR3 is TGTGCCAGCAGAGACGGGACAGTCGAGGAGACCCAGTACTTC. As protein: CASRDGTVEETQYF. The gene calls are TRBV7-9 and TRBJ2-5; 7 bases are shared with TRBD1. Germline V lookup: CDR1 SEHNR, CDR2 FQNEAQ (reference sequence). The CDR3 consists of 14 residues. Unmatched junction bases numbered 9, after V lost 6 bases and J lost 5 bases.

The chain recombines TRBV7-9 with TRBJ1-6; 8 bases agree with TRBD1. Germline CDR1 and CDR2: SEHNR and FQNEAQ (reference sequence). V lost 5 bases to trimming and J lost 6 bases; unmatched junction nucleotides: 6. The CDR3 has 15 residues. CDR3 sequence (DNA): TGTGCCAGCAGCCGTGACAGGGGCCGTAATTCACCCCTCCACTTT. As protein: CASSRDRGRNSPLHF.

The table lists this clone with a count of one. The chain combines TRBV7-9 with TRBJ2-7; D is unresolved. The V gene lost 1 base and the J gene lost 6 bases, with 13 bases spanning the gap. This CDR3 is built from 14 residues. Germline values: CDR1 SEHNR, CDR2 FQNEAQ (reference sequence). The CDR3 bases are TGTGCCAGCAGCTTAGTTGCAGGTCGAACCGAGCAGTACTTC. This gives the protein CASSLVAGRTEQYF.

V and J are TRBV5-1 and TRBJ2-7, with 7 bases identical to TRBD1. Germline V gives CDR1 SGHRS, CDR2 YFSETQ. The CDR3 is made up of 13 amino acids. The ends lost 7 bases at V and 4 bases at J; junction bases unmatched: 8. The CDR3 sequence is CASGDSHLYEQYF. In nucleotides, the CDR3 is TGCGCCAGCGGGGACAGCCACTTATACGAGCAGTACTTC.